The clone carrying this TCR beta chain was seen a few times. This record belongs to a study of blood T cells in healthy people across ages. A second PCR, run for 7 to 11 cycles, used a sample-barcoded 5' primer plus a J-beta primer mix. Using its own MiXCR run on the 5' RACE reads, TCRdb lists one record per CDR3 protein. Here the sample spans more than 650,000 distinct CDR3 sequences, under 30% being singletons. These data also featured in a second study, about T cells of mothers and their children.

The clonotype was recovered from a boy between 10 and 17 years old in good health. The sequencing input was blood.

The CDR3 DNA follows: TGTGCCAGCAGCCCTGACAGGGGCGATGGCTACACCTTC. Amino acids: CASSPDRGDGYTF. The rearrangement joins TRBV7-6 to TRBJ1-2; TRBD1 matches at 8 bases. The CDR3 has 13 residues. The germline V gene encodes CDR1 SGHVS and CDR2 FNYEAQ. V was pared by 5 bases and J by 6 bases, with 5 bases of the junction left unmatched.